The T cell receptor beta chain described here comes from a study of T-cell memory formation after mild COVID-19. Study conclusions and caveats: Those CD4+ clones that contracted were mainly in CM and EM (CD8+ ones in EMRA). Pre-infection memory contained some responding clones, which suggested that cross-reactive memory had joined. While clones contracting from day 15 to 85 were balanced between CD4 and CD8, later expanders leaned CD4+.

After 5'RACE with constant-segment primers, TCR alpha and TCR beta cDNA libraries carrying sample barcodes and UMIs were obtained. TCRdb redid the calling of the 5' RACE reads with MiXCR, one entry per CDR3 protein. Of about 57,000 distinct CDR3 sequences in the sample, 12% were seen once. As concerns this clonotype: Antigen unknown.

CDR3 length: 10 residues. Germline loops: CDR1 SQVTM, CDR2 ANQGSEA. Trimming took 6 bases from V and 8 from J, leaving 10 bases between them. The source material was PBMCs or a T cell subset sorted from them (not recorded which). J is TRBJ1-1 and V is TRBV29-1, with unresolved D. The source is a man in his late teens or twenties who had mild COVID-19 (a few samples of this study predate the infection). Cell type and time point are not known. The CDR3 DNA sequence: TGCAGCGTCGGTTTCGGGGAAGCTTTCTTT. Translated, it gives CSVGFGEAFF.